This T cell receptor (beta chain) emerged from a study of blood T cell repertoires in COVID-19. Study overall: Donors in the United States, Italy and Spain gave samples during acute or convalescent COVID-19. PBMCs, B-cell-depleted T cells, or T cells were the source of the cDNA or gDNA that made up the material.

From germline, CDR1 is KGHSH and CDR2 LQKENI. V was cut by 6 bases and J by 3 bases, with 14 bases left in between. The CDR3 totals 14 residues. Original processing methods: For nucleated cells, counts were estimated from reference gene primer amplification. Sequenced by immunoSEQ multiplex PCR; TCRdb stores in-frame clones only, minus some. V, J and clone size were drawn from that table, and D and trimming were deduced from the DNA. The table has about 130,000 clones, about 86% seen once. This clone occurred a few times. This clonotype originated in an elderly woman with acute or convalescent COVID-19. The V call is TRBV18, the J call TRBJ1-1, with D perhaps matching TRBD1 (5 bases). The sample was peripheral blood. The CDR3 DNA sequence: TGTGCCAGCTCTCTGACAGAGTGGGACACTGAAGCTTTCTTT. This codes for CASSLTEWDTEAFF.